This record concerns one T cell receptor beta chain sequence. The target of this receptor is not known. Qualities for individual bases were not recorded, and no much larger clone is one base off. This record comes from a study of OX40 agonist ivuxolimab in advanced cancers. About the full investigation: Ivuxolimab was a fully human IgG2 agonistic monoclonal antibody targeting the costimulatory receptor OX40 (CD134). Intravenous ivuxolimab was administered to patients every 2 weeks at six dose levels: 0.01, 0.1, 0.3, 1.5, 3 and 10 mg/kg. Of the approximately 53 patients in dose escalation, about 20 had hepatocellular carcinoma, around 15 had melanoma, 9 had renal cell carcinoma and 9 had head and neck cancer. A male proportion of almost 85% and a mean age of about 60 years, ranging from about 23 to 90, were recorded for the dose-escalation cohort. Patients were allowed to have had prior anti-PD-1, anti-PD-L1 or anti-CTLA-4 therapy, and approximately 40% of the dose-escalation patients had been treated with checkpoint inhibitors. Partial responses were achieved by three dose-escalation patients, of whom one had hepatocellular carcinoma and two had cutaneous melanoma. The purpose of peripheral TCRbeta sequencing was to test whether ivuxolimab changed TCR sequence diversity and led to clonal T-cell expansion. The paper covers the monotherapy dose-escalation part of the phase I ivuxolimab trial, which included N of about 50 patients.

Patients with autoimmune disease history or receiving systemic immunosuppression were excluded from the trial. Peripheral blood for TCR sequencing was drawn from every dose cohort at baseline, at cycle 4 day 1 and at cycle 7 day 1. The samples were taken from a phase I, first-in-human, multicenter, open-label dose-escalation trial of ivuxolimab. Adults with locally advanced or metastatic melanoma, renal cell, hepatocellular, or head and neck squamous cell carcinoma were enrolled in the trial. Before TCR sequencing, CD4+ T cells and CD8+ T cells were sorted from peripheral blood as separate populations. To sequence the TCRbeta CDR3 region, genomic DNA was isolated from the sorted cells. The immunoSEQ Assay was used to sequence the TCRbeta CDR3 regions. TCRdb stores this immuneACCESS table with in-frame sequences only. Part of the clones is absent; in the studies checked, under half of the shortfall reflects unresolved V genes, and no reason is known for the rest. The sample table holds some 35,000 clones, of which approximately 80% were seen once. Roughly 21% of the sample lies in the top ten.

Spanning cysteine to phenylalanine, the CDR3 consists of 14 amino acids. Solely the CDR3 DNA is kept, with 42 bases framed from the first base. The junction shows trimming of 0 bases on V and 3 bases on J, plus 7 bases between the germline ends. CDR1 and CDR2 are drawn from the germline V gene: SGHRS, YFSETQ. Summary of the overall study and its limitations: Partial responders in the 0.1-3.0 mg/kg groups had among the lowest normalized peripheral clonal expansion, especially among CD8+ T cells. The antigen specificity of the peripheral T cells that underwent clonal expansion was not determined. Low levels of normalized T-cell clonal expansion were also shown by some nonresponding patients. On average, CD8+ T cells showed more expanded clones than CD4+ T cells after ivuxolimab. At doses of 0.1 to 3.0 mg/kg, clonal expansion of both CD4+ and CD8+ T cells in blood was seen between baseline and week 6.

This sequence uses TRBV5-1 and TRBJ2-1; the D gene cannot be named for sure. The clonotype was recovered from an adult with an advanced solid tumor such as melanoma, head and neck, liver or kidney cancer. Sequences were derived from CD4+ or CD8+ T cells sorted from blood, sampled in a trial of the OX40 agonist ivuxolimab. The CDR3 region has the sequence CASSLDGVYNEQFF. In nucleotide form, the sequence is TGCGCCAGCAGCTTGGATGGCGTCTACAATGAGCAGTTCTTC.